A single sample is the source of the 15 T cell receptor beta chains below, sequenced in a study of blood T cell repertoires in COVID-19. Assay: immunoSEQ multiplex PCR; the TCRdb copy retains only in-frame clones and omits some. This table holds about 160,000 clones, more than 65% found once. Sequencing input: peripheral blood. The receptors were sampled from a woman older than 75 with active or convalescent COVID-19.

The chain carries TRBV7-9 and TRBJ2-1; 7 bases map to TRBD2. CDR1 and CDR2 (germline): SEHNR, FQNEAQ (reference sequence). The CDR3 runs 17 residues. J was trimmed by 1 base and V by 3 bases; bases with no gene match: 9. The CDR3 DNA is TGTGCCAGCAGCTTGTCGGGGGGAACAAGGTCCTACAATGAGCAGTTCTTC. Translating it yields CASSLSGGTRSYNEQFF. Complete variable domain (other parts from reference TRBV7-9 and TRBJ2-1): DTGVSQNPRHKITKRGQNVTFRCDPISEHNRLYWYRQTLGQGPEFLTYFQNEAQLEKSRLLSDRFSAERPKGSFSTLEIQRTEQGDSAMYLCASSLSGGTRSYNEQFFGPGTRLTVL.

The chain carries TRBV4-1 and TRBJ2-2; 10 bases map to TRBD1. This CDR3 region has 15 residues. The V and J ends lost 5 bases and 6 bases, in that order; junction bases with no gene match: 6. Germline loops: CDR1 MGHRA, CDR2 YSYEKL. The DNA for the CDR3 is TGCGCCAGCAGCGCTCGGGACAGGGGCGCCGGGGAGCTGTTTTTT. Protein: CASSARDRGAGELFF.

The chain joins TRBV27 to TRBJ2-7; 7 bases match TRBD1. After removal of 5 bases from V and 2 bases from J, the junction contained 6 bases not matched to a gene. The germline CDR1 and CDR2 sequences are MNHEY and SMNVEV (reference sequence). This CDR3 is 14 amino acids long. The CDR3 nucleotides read TGTGCCAGCAGTCCCCCGGGACAGCCCTACGAGCAGTACTTC. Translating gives CASSPPGQPYEQYF.

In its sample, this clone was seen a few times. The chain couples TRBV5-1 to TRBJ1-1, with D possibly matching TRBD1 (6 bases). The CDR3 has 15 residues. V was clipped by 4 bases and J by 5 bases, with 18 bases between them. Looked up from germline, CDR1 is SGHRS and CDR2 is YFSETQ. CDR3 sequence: CASSETGIRGTEAFF. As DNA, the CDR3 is TGCGCCAGCAGCGAAACAGGGATTAGGGGGACTGAAGCTTTCTTT.

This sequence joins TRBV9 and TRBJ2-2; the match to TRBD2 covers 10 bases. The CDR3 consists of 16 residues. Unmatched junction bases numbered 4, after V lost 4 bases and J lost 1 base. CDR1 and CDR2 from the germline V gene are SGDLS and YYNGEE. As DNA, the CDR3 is TGTGCCAGCAGCTTTCGGACTAGCGGGAACACCGGGGAGCTGTTTTTT. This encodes CASSFRTSGNTGELFF.

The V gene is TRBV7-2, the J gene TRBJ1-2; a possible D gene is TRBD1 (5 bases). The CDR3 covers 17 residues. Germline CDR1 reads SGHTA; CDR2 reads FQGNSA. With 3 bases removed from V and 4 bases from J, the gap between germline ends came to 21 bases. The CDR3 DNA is TGTGCCAGCAGCTTTATTACGGACAAGAGGACCCTCTATGGCTACACCTTC. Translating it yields CASSFITDKRTLYGYTF.

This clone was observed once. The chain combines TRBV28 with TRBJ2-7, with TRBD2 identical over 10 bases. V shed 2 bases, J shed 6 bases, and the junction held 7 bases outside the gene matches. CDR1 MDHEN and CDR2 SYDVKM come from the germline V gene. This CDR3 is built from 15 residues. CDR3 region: CASSLAVASGSEQYF. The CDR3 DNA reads TGTGCCAGCAGTTTAGCGGTGGCTAGCGGGAGCGAGCAGTACTTC.

Written as DNA, the CDR3 is TGTGCCAGCAGCCCCCGCCGAGGTGTCGGGGAGCTGTTTTTT. It translates to CASSPRRGVGELFF. The V call is TRBV9, the J call TRBJ2-2; D not resolved. V was shortened by 4 bases and J by 7 bases, with 14 bases between the two germline ends. The CDR3 is 14 amino acids. The V gene's germline CDR1 is SGDLS and CDR2 YYNGEE.

For the CDR3, the DNA is TGTGCCAGCAGTTCCCGGGGGGGGCGAGGCGAGACCCAGTACTTC. This gives the protein CASSSRGGRGETQYF. The rearrangement uses TRBV6-1 and TRBJ2-5, with 8 bases lining up with TRBD2. Trimming at V came to 5 bases and at J to 5 bases, leaving 10 bases not matched to a gene. The V gene's germline CDR1 is MNHNS and CDR2 SASEGT. The CDR3 covers 15 residues.

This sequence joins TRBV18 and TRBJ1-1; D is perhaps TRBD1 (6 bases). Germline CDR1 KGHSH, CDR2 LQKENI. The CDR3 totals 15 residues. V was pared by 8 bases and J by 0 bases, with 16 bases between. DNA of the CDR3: TGTGCCAGCACCGGTTGGGACACCCTGAACACTGAAGCTTTCTTT. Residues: CASTGWDTLNTEAFF. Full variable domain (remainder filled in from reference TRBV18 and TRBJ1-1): NAGVMQNPRHLVRRRGQEARLRCSPMKGHSHVYWYRQLPEEGLKFMVYLQKENIIDESGMPKERFSAEFPKEGPSILRIQQVVRGDSAAYFCASTGWDTLNTEAFFGQGTRLTVV.

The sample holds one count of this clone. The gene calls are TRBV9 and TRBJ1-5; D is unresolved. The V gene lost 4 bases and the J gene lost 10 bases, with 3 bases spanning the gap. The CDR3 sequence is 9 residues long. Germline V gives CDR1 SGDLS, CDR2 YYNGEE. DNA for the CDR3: TGTGCCAGCAGCACTCCCCAGCATTTT. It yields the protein CASSTPQHF.

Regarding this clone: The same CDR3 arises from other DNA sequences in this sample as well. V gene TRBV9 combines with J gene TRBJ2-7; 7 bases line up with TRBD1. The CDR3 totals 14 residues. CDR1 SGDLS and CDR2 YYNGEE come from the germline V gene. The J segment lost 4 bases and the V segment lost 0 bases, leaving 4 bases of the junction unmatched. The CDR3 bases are TGTGCCAGCAGCGTAGACAGGGGTTCGTACGAGCAGTACTTC. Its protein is CASSVDRGSYEQYF.

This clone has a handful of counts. CDR3 DNA sequence: TGTGCCAGTAGCTCACGGGATCCGAGATGGAACACTGAAGCTTTCTTT. Translating gives CASSSRDPRWNTEAFF. The chain joins TRBV19 to TRBJ1-1; no definite D call. This CDR3 comprises 16 residues. The V gene's germline CDR1 is LNHDA and CDR2 SQIVND (reference sequence). Trimming took off 6 bases at V and 1 base at J, with 18 bases between the two ends.

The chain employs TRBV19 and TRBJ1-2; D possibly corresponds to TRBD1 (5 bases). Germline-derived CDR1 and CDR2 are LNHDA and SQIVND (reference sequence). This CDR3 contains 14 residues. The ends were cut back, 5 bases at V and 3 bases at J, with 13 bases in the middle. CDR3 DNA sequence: TGTGCCAGTAGTTTCCAGGGTGGTGACTATGGCTACACCTTC. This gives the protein CASSFQGGDYGYTF.

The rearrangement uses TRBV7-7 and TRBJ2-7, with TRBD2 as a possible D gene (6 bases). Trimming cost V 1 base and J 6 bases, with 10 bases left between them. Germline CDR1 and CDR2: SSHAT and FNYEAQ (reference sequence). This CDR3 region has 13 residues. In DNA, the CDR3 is TGTGCCAGCAGCTTAGATCCAGCGGGCGAGCAGTACTTC. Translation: CASSLDPAGEQYF.